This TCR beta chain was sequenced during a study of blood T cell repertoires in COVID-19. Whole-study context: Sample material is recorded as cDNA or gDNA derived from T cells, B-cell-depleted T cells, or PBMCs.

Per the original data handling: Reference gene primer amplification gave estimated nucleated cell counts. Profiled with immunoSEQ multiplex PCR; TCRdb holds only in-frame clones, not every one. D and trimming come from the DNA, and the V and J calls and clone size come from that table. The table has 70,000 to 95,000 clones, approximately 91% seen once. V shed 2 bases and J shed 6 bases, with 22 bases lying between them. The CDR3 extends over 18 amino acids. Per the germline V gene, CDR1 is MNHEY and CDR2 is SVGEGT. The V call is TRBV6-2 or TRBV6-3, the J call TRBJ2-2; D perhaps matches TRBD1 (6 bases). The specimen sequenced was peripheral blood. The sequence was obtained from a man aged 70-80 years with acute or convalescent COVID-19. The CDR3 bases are TGTGCCAGCAGTTACCCGTCGTGGCAAATACAGGGACCCGGGGAGCTGTTTTTT. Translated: CASSYPSWQIQGPGELFF.